This T cell receptor beta chain was retrieved from a study of cytotoxic CD8 clonotypes in ibrutinib-treated CLL. For the study at large: Response sampling occurred after a median around 12 months of treatment (range 6 to 36).

Data came from immunoSEQ multiplex PCR; TCRdb stores just in-frame clones and leaves some out. This table has about 72,000 clones, around 65% appearing once. Germline CDR1 reads WNHNN; CDR2 reads SYGVQD (reference sequence). V lost 10 bases, J lost 0 bases, and 8 bases lay in between. This CDR3 has 12 residues. This chain connects TRBV10-1 to TRBJ2-3, with a tentative D call TRBD2 (6 bases). This clonotype was sampled from a human donor with chronic lymphocytic leukemia. Sequenced material: PBMCs, taken after 12 months of ibrutinib treatment. The CDR3 region has the DNA TGCGCCACGGGGGATAGCACAGATACGCAGTATTTT. Its protein product is CATGDSTDTQYF.